The rows below give T cell receptor beta chains drawn from one sample of a study of brain T cells in children with intractable seizures. Sequencing was performed with immunoSEQ multiplex PCR; in TCRdb, only in-frame clones are kept and a portion is missing. This sample has about 320,000 clones, with 93% found just once. Sample: peripheral blood, taken more than 4 months after surgery. These receptors were collected from a boy younger than two with tuberous sclerosis and intractable seizures. CDR3s include the opening cysteine and the closing phenylalanine or tryptophan. The D gene is left open where the match is weak. Rows give clone size only sometimes, using once, few, many, or a class for an expanded clone.

TRBJ2-7 | TRBV4-1 | . | . | 15 | TGCGCCAGCAGCCAAGCTGTCACTGGGTCCTACGAGCAGTACTTC | CASSQAVTGSYEQYF
TRBJ1-2 | TRBV6-5 | . | . | 13 | TGTGCCAGCAGTAAGACAGCTAACTATGGCTACACCTTC | CASSKTANYGYTF
TRBJ1-6 | TRBV7-2 | . | . | 15 | TGTGCCAGCAGCTTAGAGGGCTCCTATAATTCACCCCTCCACTTT | CASSLEGSYNSPLHF
TRBJ1-1 | TRBV6-6 | . | . | 11 | TGTGCCAGCACCTTAAACACTGAAGCTTTCTTT | CASTLNTEAFF
TRBJ1-5 | TRBV6-2/TRBV6-3 | . | . | 17 | TGTGCCAGCAGTTACTCGATTGGGGGGGACTACAATCAGCCCCAGCATTTT | CASSYSIGGDYNQPQHF
TRBJ2-7 | TRBV2 | . | . | 12 | TGTGCCAGCAAGGGGGGGTCCGACGAGCAGTACTTC | CASKGGSDEQYF
TRBJ2-7 | TRBV11-2 | . | once | 13 | TGTGCCAGCAGCCCTTTTGGTAGGGACGAGCAGTACTTC | CASSPFGRDEQYF
TRBJ2-3 | TRBV30 | . | . | 15 | TGTGCCTGGAGATTCAGGGCTGGCGTAGGAGATACGCAGTATTTT | CAWRFRAGVGDTQYF
TRBJ2-1 | TRBV5-6 | TRBD2 | . | 17 | TGTGCCAGCAGCGGGGAGGTAGCGGGGACCAGCCACAATGAGCAGTTCTTC | CASSGEVAGTSHNEQFF
TRBJ1-1 | TRBV5-1 | . | . | 14 | TGCGCCAGTTCAACCTCGGGGAGGAACACTGAAGCTTTCTTT | CASSTSGRNTEAFF
TRBJ1-1 | TRBV5-1 | . | . | 13 | TGCGCCAGCAGCTTTAGATTGAACACTGAAGCTTTCTTT | CASSFRLNTEAFF
TRBJ2-5 | TRBV5-6 | TRBD2 | . | 18 | TGTGCCAGCAGCTTGGTAATAGCGGGGAATTTGTACCAAGAGACCCAGTACTTC | CASSLVIAGNLYQETQYF
TRBJ1-2 | TRBV7-9 | . | . | 15 | TGTGCCAGCAGCTCATCGCGGTATGATCGCTATGGCTACACCTTC | CASSSSRYDRYGYTF
TRBJ1-5 | TRBV28 | . | few | 12 | TGTGCCAGCATGGCTAGCAATCAGCCCCAGCATTTT | CASMASNQPQHF
TRBJ1-4 | TRBV4-1 | . | . | 16 | TGCGCCAGCAGCCTAGAGAAGGGACATTCGGCGGAAAAACTGTTTTTT | CASSLEKGHSAEKLFF
TRBJ1-2 | TRBV25-1 | . | . | 12 | TGTGCCAGCCGACAGGACCTCTATGGCTACACCTTC | CASRQDLYGYTF
TRBJ1-6 | TRBV12-3/TRBV12-4 | . | . | 13 | TGTGCCAGCATCCAGGGTTTCCATTCACCCCTCCACTTT | CASIQGFHSPLHF
TRBJ2-5 | TRBV19 | . | . | 12 | TGTGCCAGTAGTCAGATGGGGGAGACCCAGTACTTC | CASSQMGETQYF
TRBJ1-1 | TRBV30 | . | . | 13 | TGTGCCTGGAGTGTGGGTTTGGACACTGAAGCTTTCTTT | CAWSVGLDTEAFF